This T cell receptor beta chain originates from a study of blood T cell repertoires in COVID-19. As for the study in general: Nucleic acid was either cDNA or gDNA, and it came from T cells, B-cell-depleted T cells, or PBMCs.

The assay was immunoSEQ multiplex PCR, and TCRdb's table has in-frame clones only and misses some. The table lists about 150,000 clones, around 90% of them singletons. Germline V CDR1 and CDR2: GTSNPN, SVGIG (reference sequence). The CDR3 is 14 amino acids. J gave up 2 bases and V 7 bases, and 9 bases lay outside the gene matches. The origin of this receptor is a human donor in a cohort sampled during active COVID-19. The material sequenced was peripheral blood. This chain uses TRBV30 with TRBJ2-7; TRBD1 aligns across 9 bases. As DNA, the CDR3 is TGTGCCTCCCGCCTACAGGGGGCGGCCTACGAGCAGTACTTC. Protein product: CASRLQGAAYEQYF.